This entry describes one TCR beta chain. The second PCR ran about 7 to 12 cycles with a sample-barcoded 5' primer and J-beta primers. TCRdb re-derived calls from the 5' RACE reads in MiXCR, one entry per CDR3 protein. The sample consists of 450,000 to 650,000 distinct CDR3 sequences, nearly 25% of them appearing once. CDR1 LGHNA and CDR2 YSLEER come from the germline V gene. The CDR3 is 16 amino acids. V gave up 3 bases and J gave up 2 bases, with 17 bases separating them. The record originates from a study of blood T cells in healthy people across ages. The data were also submitted as part of a second study, on T cells of mothers and their children. As that study records: The overlap seen between related mothers and children slightly exceeded that of unrelated pairs, though not significantly.

The chain employs TRBV4-3 and TRBJ2-7; maybe TRBD2 (6 bases). The receptor's source is a boy between 5 and 17 years old in good health. Sequenced input: blood. Written as DNA, the CDR3 is TGCGCCAGCAGCCAGGAGCCTATCCCGGGAGCCTACGAGCAGTACTTC. This sequence encodes CASSQEPIPGAYEQYF.